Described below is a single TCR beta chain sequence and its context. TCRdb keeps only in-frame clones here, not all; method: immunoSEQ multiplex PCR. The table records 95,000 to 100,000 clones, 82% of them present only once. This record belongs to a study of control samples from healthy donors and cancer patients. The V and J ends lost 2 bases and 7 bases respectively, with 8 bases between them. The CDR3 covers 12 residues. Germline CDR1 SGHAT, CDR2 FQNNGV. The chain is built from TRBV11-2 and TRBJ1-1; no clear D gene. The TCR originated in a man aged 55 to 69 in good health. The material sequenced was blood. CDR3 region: CASSLWKGEAFF. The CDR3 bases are TGTGCCAGCAGCTTATGGAAAGGTGAAGCTTTCTTT.